The rows below give T cell receptor beta chains drawn from one sample of a study of T cell repertoires in cytomegalovirus infection. TCRdb reanalysed the reads using MiXCR and keeps one entry per CDR3 protein. The sample holds roughly 90,000 distinct CDR3 sequences, around 32% seen once. These TCRs are of unknown antigen specificity. The source was CD8+ T cells from cultured PBMCs, collected from culture after CMV antigen stimulation. These TCRs come from a human donor in good health (CMV status not recorded). Some clones in this sample may be carry-over from other donors' samples. The CDR3 runs from the conserved cysteine through the conserved F or W. A D gene is named only where the DNA matches it firmly. For some rows the clone size is stated as once, few or many, or as a class when expanded; others skip it.

D	V	size	J	DNA	CDR3
-	TRBV15	few	TRBJ2-3	TGTGCCACCAGCAGAAGAACCGGGGATACGCAGTATTTT	CATSRRTGDTQYF
TRBD1	TRBV4-1	few	TRBJ2-5	TGCGCCAGCAGCCGAAACAGGGGGACGGAGACCCAGTACTTC	CASSRNRGTETQYF
-	TRBV7-9	many	TRBJ2-1	TGTGCCAGCAGCTTGACGGCGGACAATGAGCAGTTCTTC	CASSLTADNEQFF
-	TRBV25-1	few	TRBJ2-3	TGTGTTGCGGCGGGGTCCACAGATACGCAGTATTTT	CVAAGSTDTQYF
-	TRBV7-7	many	TRBJ2-2	TGTGCCAGCAGTACGGACAGTTTCGGGGAGCTGTTTTTT	CASSTDSFGELFF
TRBD1	TRBV15	many	TRBJ1-2	TGTGCCACCAGCGAAAACAGGGGGCAGAACTATGGCTACACCTTC	CATSENRGQNYGYTF
-	TRBV15	-	TRBJ1-1	TGTGCCACCAGCGATCCCACAGGGATGAGATCCAACACTGAAGCTTTCTTT	CATSDPTGMRSNTEAFF
-	TRBV6-6	once	TRBJ2-1	TGTGCCAGCAGGTTCGGGACGGTCGTCTGGAATGAGCAGTTCTTC	CASRFGTVVWNEQFF
-	TRBV28	-	TRBJ1-2	TGTGCCAGCAGTGACTATGGCTACACCTTC	CASSDYGYTF
-	TRBV7-9	-	TRBJ1-1	TGTGCCAGCAGCTCGGCGGGACGGGGAAAAGCTTTCTTT	CASSSAGRGKAFF
-	TRBV2	-	TRBJ2-1	TGTGCCAGCAGCGACAGGCCATTTGAACCCTACAATGAGCAGTTCTTC	CASSDRPFEPYNEQFF
-	TRBV5-4	few	TRBJ1-2	TGTGCCAGCAGCTTGAACCCGACAGGTTCTTTCACCTTC	CASSLNPTGSFTF
-	TRBV14	few	TRBJ1-1	TGTGCCAGCAGCCAAGCTGCGGGCACTGAAGCTTTCTTT	CASSQAAGTEAFF
TRBD2	TRBV9	-	TRBJ2-3	TGTGCCAGCAGCCCGGGACTAGCGGGGGGGCCTGCATTGGATACGCAGTATTTT	CASSPGLAGGPALDTQYF
-	TRBV6-2/TRBV6-3	few	TRBJ1-6	TGTGCCAGCAGTTACTCGATTCCACCAGGGACGACGTTGAATAATTCACCCCTCCACTTT	CASSYSIPPGTTLNNSPLHF
TRBD1	TRBV24-1	-	TRBJ1-1	TGTGCCACCAGTGATCCGGGACAGCGAGAGGCTTTCTTT	CATSDPGQREAFF
TRBD2	TRBV5-1	-	TRBJ2-1	TGCGCCAGCAGCTTATTCGGGTCGGGGGGGTCCTACAATGAGCAGTTCTTC	CASSLFGSGGSYNEQFF